What follows are 2 T cell receptor beta chains derived from one specimen sequenced in a study of metastatic and nonmetastatic thyroid tumors (dated by TCRdb to 2020 to 2022). The method was PCR. TCRdb lists the instrument as Illumina HiSeq 4000. TCRdb trimmed the raw reads at Q25, called clones with MiXCR and kept productive beta chains. The sample table contains roughly 30,000 clones; only one count was recorded for more than 15% of them. The ten largest clonotypes hold about 11% of the sample. None of the patients had been given any treatment before thyroid surgery. Sequencing input: blood. The receptors stem from a female donor with papillary thyroid cancer or a benign thyroid nodule (not recorded which). Some clones in this sample may be carry-over from other donors' samples.

This clone was observed at least ten times. The genes are TRBV2 and TRBJ1-1; a possible D gene is TRBD1 (5 bases). Trimming took 4 bases from V and 0 from J, leaving 12 bases between them. Germline CDR1 reads SNHLY; CDR2 reads FYNNEI. The CDR3 spans 15 residues. DNA of the CDR3: TGTGCCAGCAGTGCTTCCGGGACCGTGAACACTGAAGCTTTCTTT. It translates to CASSASGTVNTEAFF.

The chain employs TRBV6-2 or TRBV6-3 and TRBJ2-5, with TRBD2 matching 11 bases. V shed 5 bases and J 4 bases; nucleotides not matched to a gene: 3. The CDR3 is made up of 14 amino acids. CDR1 and CDR2 (germline): MNHEY, SVGEGT. CDR3 nucleotide sequence: TGTGCCAGCAGTAAACTAGCGGGAGTAGAGACCCAGTACTTC. It specifies CASSKLAGVETQYF.